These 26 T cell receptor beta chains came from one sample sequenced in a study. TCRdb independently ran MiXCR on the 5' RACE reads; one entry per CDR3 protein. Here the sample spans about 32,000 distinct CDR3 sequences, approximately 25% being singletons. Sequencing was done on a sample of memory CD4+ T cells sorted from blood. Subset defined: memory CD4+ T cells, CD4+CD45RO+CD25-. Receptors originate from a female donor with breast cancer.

The CDR3 DNA reads as TGCGCCAGCAGCTTTAGCGGGGGTCGAACAGATACGCAGTATTTT. This encodes CASSFSGGRTDTQYF. The V call is TRBV5-1, the J call TRBJ2-3, with 9 bases identical to TRBD2. Germline V gene data show CDR1 as SGHRS and CDR2 as YFSETQ. The CDR3 has 15 amino acids. V gave up 2 bases and J gave up 3 bases; unmatched junction bases: 4.

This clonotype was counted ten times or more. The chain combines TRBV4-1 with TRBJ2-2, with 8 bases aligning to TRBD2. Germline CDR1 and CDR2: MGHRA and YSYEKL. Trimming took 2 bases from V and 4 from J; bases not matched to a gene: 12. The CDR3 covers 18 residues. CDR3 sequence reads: CASSQRRAGAGGTGELFF. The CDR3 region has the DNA TGCGCCAGCAGCCAACGGAGGGCGGGGGCGGGAGGCACCGGGGAGCTGTTTTTT.

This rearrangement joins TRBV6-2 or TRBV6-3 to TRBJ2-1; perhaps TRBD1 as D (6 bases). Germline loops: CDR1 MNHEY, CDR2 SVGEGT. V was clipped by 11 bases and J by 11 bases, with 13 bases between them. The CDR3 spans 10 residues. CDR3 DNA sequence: TGTGCCGGCGGACAGAACAAGCAGTTCTTC. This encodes CAGGQNKQFF.

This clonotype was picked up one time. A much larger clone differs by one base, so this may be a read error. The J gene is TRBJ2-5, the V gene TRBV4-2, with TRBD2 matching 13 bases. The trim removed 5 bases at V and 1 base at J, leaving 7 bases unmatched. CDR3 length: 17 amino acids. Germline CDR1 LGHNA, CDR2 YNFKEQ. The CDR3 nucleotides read TGTGCCAGCAGCGGGGGACTAGCGGGATCGCCCCAAGAGACCCAGTACTTC. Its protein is CASSGGLAGSPQETQYF.

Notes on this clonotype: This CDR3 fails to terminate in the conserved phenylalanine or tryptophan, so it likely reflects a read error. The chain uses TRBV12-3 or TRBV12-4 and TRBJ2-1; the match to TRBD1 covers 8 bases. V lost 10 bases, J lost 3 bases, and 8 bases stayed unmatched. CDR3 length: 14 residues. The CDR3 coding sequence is TGTGCCACCCGCCTCGGACAGGGCTACAATGAGCAGTTCTCC. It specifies CATRLGQGYNEQFS.

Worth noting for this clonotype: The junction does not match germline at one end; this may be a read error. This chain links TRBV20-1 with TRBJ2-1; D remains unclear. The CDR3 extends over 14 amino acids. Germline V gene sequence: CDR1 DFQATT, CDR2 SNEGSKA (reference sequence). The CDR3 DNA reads TGCGGTGCTCGGACGGAAGGCTCCTACAATGAGCAGTTCTTC. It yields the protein CGARTEGSYNEQFF.

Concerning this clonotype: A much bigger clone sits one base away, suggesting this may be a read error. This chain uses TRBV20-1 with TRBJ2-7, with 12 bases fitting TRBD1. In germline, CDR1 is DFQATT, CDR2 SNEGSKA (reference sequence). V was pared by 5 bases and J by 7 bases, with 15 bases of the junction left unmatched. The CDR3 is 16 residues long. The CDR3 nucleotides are TGCAGTGCTGGAGTGGAGAAGGGACAGGGGGCGGGGGAGCAGTACTTC. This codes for CSAGVEKGQGAGEQYF.

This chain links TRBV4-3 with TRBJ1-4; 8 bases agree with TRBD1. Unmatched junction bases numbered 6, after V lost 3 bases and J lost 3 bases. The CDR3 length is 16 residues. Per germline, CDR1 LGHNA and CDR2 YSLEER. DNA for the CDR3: TGCGCCAGCAGCCAGACTCAGGGGGCAGCTAATGAAAAACTGTTTTTT. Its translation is CASSQTQGAANEKLFF.

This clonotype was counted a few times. CDR3 loop: CASSQAWGGIEPQHF. CDR3 coding DNA: TGCGCCAGCAGCCAAGCCTGGGGGGGTATAGAGCCCCAGCATTTT. The chain has TRBV4-1 and TRBJ1-5; TRBD1 might be the D (5 bases). Germline lookup yields CDR1 MGHRA and CDR2 YSYEKL. Trimming removed 1 base at V and 8 bases at J, with 15 bases between. This CDR3 region has 15 residues.

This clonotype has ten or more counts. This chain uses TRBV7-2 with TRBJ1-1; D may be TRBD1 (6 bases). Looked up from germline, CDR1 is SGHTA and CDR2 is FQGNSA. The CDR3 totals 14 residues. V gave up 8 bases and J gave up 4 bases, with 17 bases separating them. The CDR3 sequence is CASGATGSGTEAFF. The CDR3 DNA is TGTGCCAGCGGTGCGACAGGATCCGGCACTGAAGCTTTCTTT. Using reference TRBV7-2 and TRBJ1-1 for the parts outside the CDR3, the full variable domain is GAGVSQSPSNKVTEKGKDVELRCDPISGHTALYWYRQSLGQGLEFLIYFQGNSAPDKSGLPSDRFSAERTGGSVSTLTIQRTQQEDSAVYLCASGATGSGTEAFFGQGTRLTVV.

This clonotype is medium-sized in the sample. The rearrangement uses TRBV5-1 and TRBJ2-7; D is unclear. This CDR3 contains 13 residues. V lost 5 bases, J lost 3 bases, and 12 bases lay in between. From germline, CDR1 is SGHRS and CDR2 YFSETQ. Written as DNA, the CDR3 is TGCGCCAGCAGTGGGCAGCCGAACTACGAGCAGTACTTC. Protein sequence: CASSGQPNYEQYF.

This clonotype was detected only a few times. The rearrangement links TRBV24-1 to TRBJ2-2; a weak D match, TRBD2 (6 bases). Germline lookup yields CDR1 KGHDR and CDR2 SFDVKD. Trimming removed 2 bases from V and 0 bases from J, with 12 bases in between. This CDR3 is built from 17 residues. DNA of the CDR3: TGTGCCACCAGTGATTCCAGCGGGTACGCGAACACCGGGGAGCTGTTTTTT. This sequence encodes CATSDSSGYANTGELFF.

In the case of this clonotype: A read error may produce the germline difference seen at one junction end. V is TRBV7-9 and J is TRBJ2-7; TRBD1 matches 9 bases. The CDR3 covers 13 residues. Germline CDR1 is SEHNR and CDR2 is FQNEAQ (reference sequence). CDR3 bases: TGCGCCAGCAGCCCTCGGACAGGGGATGAGCAGTACTTC. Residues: CASSPRTGDEQYF.

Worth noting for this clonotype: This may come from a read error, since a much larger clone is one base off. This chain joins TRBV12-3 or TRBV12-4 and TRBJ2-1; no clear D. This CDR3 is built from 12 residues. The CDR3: CASSLTYKEQFF. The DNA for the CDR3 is TGTGCCAGCAGTTTAACTTACAAGGAGCAGTTCTTC.

The CDR3 loop is CASSSSGKLTEAFF. CDR3 sequence (DNA): TGTGCCAGCAGCAGCTCCGGGAAGCTCACTGAAGCTTTCTTT. The rearrangement uses TRBV7-6 and TRBJ1-1; D remains ambiguous. Germline V gene data show CDR1 as SGHVS and CDR2 as FNYEAQ. The CDR3 extends over 14 amino acids. Trimming left V 5 bases short and J 4 bases short, with 14 bases between. The variable domain in full, with the rest retrieved from reference TRBV7-6 and TRBJ1-1, is GAGVSQSPRYKVTKRGQDVALRCDPISGHVSLYWYRQALGQGPEFLTYFNYEAQQDKSGLPNDRFSAERPEGSISTLTIQRTEQRDSAMYRCASSSSGKLTEAFFGQGTRLTVV.

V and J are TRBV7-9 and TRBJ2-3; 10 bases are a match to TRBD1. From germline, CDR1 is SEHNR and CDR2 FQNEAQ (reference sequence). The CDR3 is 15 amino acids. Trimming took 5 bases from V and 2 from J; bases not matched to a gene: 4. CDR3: CASSATGGITDTQYF. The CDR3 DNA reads TGTGCCAGCAGCGCGACAGGGGGCATCACAGATACGCAGTATTTT.

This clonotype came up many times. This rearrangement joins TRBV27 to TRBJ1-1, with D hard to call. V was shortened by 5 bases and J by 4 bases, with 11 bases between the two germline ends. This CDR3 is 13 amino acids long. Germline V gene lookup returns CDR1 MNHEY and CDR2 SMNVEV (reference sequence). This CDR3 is CASSPIGSTEAFF. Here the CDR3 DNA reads TGTGCCAGCAGTCCCATCGGGAGCACTGAAGCTTTCTTT.

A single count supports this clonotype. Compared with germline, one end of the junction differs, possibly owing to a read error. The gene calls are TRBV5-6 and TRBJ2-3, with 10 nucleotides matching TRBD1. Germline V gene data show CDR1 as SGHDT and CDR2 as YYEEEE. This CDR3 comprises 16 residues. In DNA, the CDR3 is TGTGCCAGCGGCTTGTCGGGGACAGGGGAGGTAGATACGCAGTATTTT. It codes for CASGLSGTGEVDTQYF.

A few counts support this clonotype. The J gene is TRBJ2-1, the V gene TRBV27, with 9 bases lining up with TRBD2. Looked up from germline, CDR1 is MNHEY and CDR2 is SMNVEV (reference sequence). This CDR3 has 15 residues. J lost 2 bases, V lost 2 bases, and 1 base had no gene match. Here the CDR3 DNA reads TGTGCCAGCAGTTTAGTAGCGGGGGCCTACAATGAGCAGTTCTTC. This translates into CASSLVAGAYNEQFF.

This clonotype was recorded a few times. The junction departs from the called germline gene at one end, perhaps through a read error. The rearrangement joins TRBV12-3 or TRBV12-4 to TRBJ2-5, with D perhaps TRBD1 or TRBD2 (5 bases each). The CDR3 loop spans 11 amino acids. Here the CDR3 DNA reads TGTGCCAGCAGAAACCAGGGACCCCAGTGCTTC. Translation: CASRNQGPQCF.

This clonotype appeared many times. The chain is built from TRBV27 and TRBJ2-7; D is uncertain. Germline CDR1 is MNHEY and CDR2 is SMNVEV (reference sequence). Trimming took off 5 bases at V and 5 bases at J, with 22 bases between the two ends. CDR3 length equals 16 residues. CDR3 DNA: TGTGCCAGCAGTACTCAGATTCAGGCCCGCTTTAACGAGCAGTACTTC. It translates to CASSTQIQARFNEQYF.

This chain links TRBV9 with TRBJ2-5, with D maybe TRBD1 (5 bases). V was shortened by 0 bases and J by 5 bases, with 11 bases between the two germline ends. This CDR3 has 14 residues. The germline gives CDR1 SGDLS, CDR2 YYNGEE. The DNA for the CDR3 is TGTGCCAGCAGCGTAGACGTTAGGGGCGAGACCCAGTACTTC. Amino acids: CASSVDVRGETQYF.

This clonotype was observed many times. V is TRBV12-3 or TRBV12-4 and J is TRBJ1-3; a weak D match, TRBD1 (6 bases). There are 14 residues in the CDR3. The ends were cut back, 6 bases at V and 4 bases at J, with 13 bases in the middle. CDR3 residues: CASRHWGAGNTIYF. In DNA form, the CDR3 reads TGTGCCAGCAGGCATTGGGGGGCCGGAAACACCATATATTTT.

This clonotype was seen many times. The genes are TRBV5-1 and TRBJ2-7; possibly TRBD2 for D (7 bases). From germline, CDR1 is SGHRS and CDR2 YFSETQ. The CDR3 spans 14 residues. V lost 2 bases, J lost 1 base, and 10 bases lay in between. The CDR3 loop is CASSFRGASYEQYF. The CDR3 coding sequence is TGCGCCAGCAGCTTCCGGGGGGCATCCTACGAGCAGTACTTC.

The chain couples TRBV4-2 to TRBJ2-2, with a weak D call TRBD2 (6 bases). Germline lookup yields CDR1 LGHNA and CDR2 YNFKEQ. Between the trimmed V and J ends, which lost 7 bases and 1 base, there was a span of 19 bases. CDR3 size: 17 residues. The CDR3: CASIFGLACLNTGELFF. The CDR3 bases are TGTGCCAGCATTTTTGGGCTAGCGTGCTTGAACACCGGGGAGCTGTTTTTT.

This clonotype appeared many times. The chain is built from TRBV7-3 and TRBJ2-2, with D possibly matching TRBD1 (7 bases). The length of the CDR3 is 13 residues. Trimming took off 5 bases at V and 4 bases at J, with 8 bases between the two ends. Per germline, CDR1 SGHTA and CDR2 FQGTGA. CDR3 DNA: TGTGCCAGCAGCCAGGGGGGCACCGGGGAGCTGTTTTTT. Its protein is CASSQGGTGELFF.